A single sample is the source of the 31 T cell receptor beta chains below, sequenced in a study of blood T cell repertoires in COVID-19. Measured with immunoSEQ multiplex PCR; TCRdb has only the in-frame clones, and not every one. The repertoire includes tens of thousands of clones, roughly 90% of them detected once, and roughly 13% sits in the top ten. The sequenced sample consisted of peripheral blood. These receptors all come from a woman aged 55-69 years with active COVID-19.

The chain carries TRBV11-3 and TRBJ2-3, with TRBD2 matching over 7 bases. The V and J ends lost 1 base and 4 bases, in that order; junction bases with no gene match: 5. The germline V gene has CDR1 SGHNT and CDR2 YENEEA. This CDR3 contains 15 residues. The CDR3 reads CASSLAGGGPDTQYF. DNA of the CDR3: TGTGCCAGCAGCTTAGCGGGCGGGGGTCCAGATACGCAGTATTTT.

The chain carries TRBV6-5 and TRBJ1-1; possibly TRBD1 for D (6 bases). The CDR3 extends over 15 amino acids. Germline V gives CDR1 MNHEY, CDR2 SVGAGI. Trimming took off 10 bases at V and 0 bases at J, with 18 bases between the two ends. CDR3 sequence (DNA): TGTGCCATAATTCCCGGACAGTTCATGAACACTGAAGCTTTCTTT. This encodes CAIIPGQFMNTEAFF.

The chain joins TRBV12-3 or TRBV12-4 to TRBJ2-7, with 8 nucleotides matching TRBD2. J gave up 11 bases and V 4 bases, and 4 bases lay outside the gene matches. The CDR3 is made up of 11 amino acids. In DNA form, the CDR3 reads TGTGCCAGCAGTTCGGGGGGGCCTGAGTACTTC. Encoded protein: CASSSGGPEYF.

The chain couples TRBV2 to TRBJ1-5; no definite D call. Germline assignment: CDR1 SNHLY and CDR2 FYNNEI. Trimming left V 11 bases short and J 3 bases short, with 20 bases between. The CDR3 is 15 amino acids. The CDR3: CAAAGGGSNNQPQHF. DNA of the CDR3: TGTGCCGCAGCAGGAGGAGGGTCGAACAATCAGCCCCAGCATTTT.

The genes are TRBV28 and TRBJ2-5, with TRBD2 identical over 13 bases. Losses at the gene ends were 4 bases for V and 2 bases for J; bases not matched to a gene: 4. Germline V gives CDR1 MDHEN, CDR2 SYDVKM. This CDR3 has 16 amino acids. Written as DNA, the CDR3 is TGTGCCAGCAGTTCCTGGACTAGCGGGGGTCAAGAGACCCAGTACTTC. Encoded protein: CASSSWTSGGQETQYF.

This rearrangement joins TRBV4-1 to TRBJ2-3; D is possibly TRBD1 (6 bases). Germline lookup yields CDR1 MGHRA and CDR2 YSYEKL. V was pared by 4 bases and J by 6 bases, with 14 bases between. CDR3 size: 14 residues. Here the CDR3 reads CASSRDTPRDTQYF. Here the CDR3 DNA reads TGCGCCAGCAGCCGGGACACTCCAAGGGATACGCAGTATTTT.

The rearrangement links TRBV9 to TRBJ2-7; D is ambiguous. In germline, CDR1 is SGDLS, CDR2 YYNGEE. Trimming took 4 bases from V and 7 from J, leaving 18 bases between them. The CDR3 loop spans 14 amino acids. CDR3: CASSPLTGSMEQYF. The CDR3 DNA reads as TGTGCCAGCAGCCCCCTCACCGGGTCCATGGAGCAGTACTTC.

The genes are TRBV9 and TRBJ2-2, with D maybe TRBD2 (5 bases). Germline V gene lookup returns CDR1 SGDLS and CDR2 YYNGEE. The CDR3 is 13 residues long. V dropped 7 bases and J dropped 4 bases, with 11 bases sitting between them. The CDR3 DNA follows: TGTGCCAGCTCGAGGGTGGGCACCGGGGAGCTGTTTTTT. Protein: CASSRVGTGELFF.

The chain couples TRBV7-6 to TRBJ2-3, with 7 bases matching TRBD1. Germline loops: CDR1 SGHVS, CDR2 FNYEAQ. V lost 5 bases, J lost 5 bases, and 10 bases stayed unmatched. The CDR3 consists of 15 residues. The CDR3 spells CASSPQTGTGDTQYF. As DNA, the CDR3 is TGTGCCAGCAGCCCCCAGACAGGGACGGGAGATACGCAGTATTTT.

The chain couples TRBV5-1 to TRBJ2-5; 8 bases are a match to TRBD2. V trimming: 10 bases; J trimming: 5 bases; junction bases outside the gene matches: 10. Germline values: CDR1 SGHRS, CDR2 YFSETQ. This CDR3 has 13 amino acids. The CDR3 protein is CASRGGEYETQYF. Here the CDR3 DNA reads TGCGCCTCCCGGGGGGGCGAATATGAGACCCAGTACTTC.

CDR3 amino acids: CASSLLEAISQPQHF. The CDR3 DNA reads TGTGCCAGCAGCTTGTTGGAGGCGATTAGTCAGCCCCAGCATTTT. V and J are TRBV5-5 and TRBJ1-5, with D unresolved. Germline CDR1 is SGHKS and CDR2 is YYEKEE (reference sequence). V was clipped by 1 base and J by 6 bases, with 14 bases between them. The CDR3 spans 15 residues.

The J gene is TRBJ1-6, the V gene TRBV3-1 (or the pseudogene TRBV3-2); maybe TRBD1 (5 bases). V was trimmed by 2 bases and J by 5 bases, leaving 10 bases between them. This CDR3 has 15 amino acids. Germline V CDR1 and CDR2: LGHDT, YNNKEL (reference sequence). For the CDR3, the DNA is TGTGCCAGCAGCCAACAGGGTTTTGATAATTCACCCCTCCACTTT. The encoded protein is CASSQQGFDNSPLHF.

This clone was detected once. The chain employs TRBV5-6 and TRBJ2-1; TRBD2 aligns across 9 bases. The CDR3 consists of 14 residues. From germline, CDR1 is SGHDT and CDR2 YYEEEE. The ends lost 8 bases at V and 7 bases at J; junction bases unmatched: 10. The CDR3 DNA sequence: TGTGCCAGTAAGGAGGGACTAGCCTCGAATGAGCAGTTCTTC. As protein: CASKEGLASNEQFF.

The chain carries TRBV29-1 and TRBJ1-4; 7 positions match TRBD1. V lost 6 bases, J lost 4 bases, and 5 bases stayed unmatched. CDR1 SQVTM and CDR2 ANQGSEA come from the germline V gene. CDR3 length: 13 amino acids. Here the CDR3 reads CSVRQGNNEKLFF. CDR3 bases: TGCAGCGTCCGACAGGGCAATAATGAAAAACTGTTTTTT.

V is TRBV25-1 and J is TRBJ1-5, with D maybe TRBD1 (6 bases). Germline-derived CDR1 and CDR2 are MGHDK and SYGVNS. Trimming left V 3 bases short and J 5 bases short, with 8 bases between. The CDR3 covers 13 residues. The chain's CDR3 is CASSDRGHQPQHF. Written as DNA, the CDR3 is TGTGCCAGCAGTGACAGGGGTCATCAGCCCCAGCATTTT.

This chain joins TRBV4-1 and TRBJ2-3; D remains ambiguous. Trimming shortened V by 1 base and J by 1 base, and 3 bases separated the two germline ends. CDR1 and CDR2 from the germline V gene are MGHRA and YSYEKL. This CDR3 is 13 amino acids long. The CDR3 DNA follows: TGCGCCAGCAGCCAAGCCGGCACAGATACGCAGTATTTT. It codes for CASSQAGTDTQYF.

This clone was picked up one time. The chain couples TRBV5-4 to TRBJ2-7; TRBD1 matches 9 bases. V dropped 4 bases and J dropped 0; count of bases not matched to a gene: 5. The CDR3 is made up of 15 amino acids. Germline CDR1 and CDR2: SGHNT and YYREEE (reference sequence). CDR3 residues: CASSPGTGISYEQYF. The DNA of the CDR3 is TGTGCCAGCAGCCCCGGGACAGGGATCTCCTACGAGCAGTACTTC.

This clone was seen a handful of times. This chain links TRBV4-1 with TRBJ1-2; D might be TRBD1 (6 bases). The CDR3 sequence is 15 residues long. The germline CDR1 and CDR2 sequences are MGHRA and YSYEKL. The ends were cut back, 0 bases at V and 4 bases at J, with 12 bases in the middle. The DNA of the CDR3 is TGCGCCAGCAGCCAAGAACCAGGGGTTCTCTATGGCTACACCTTC. Its translation is CASSQEPGVLYGYTF.

The chain recombines TRBV2 with TRBJ2-1; D unclear. V lost 5 bases to trimming and J lost 11 bases, with 10 bases between them. The germline V gene encodes CDR1 SNHLY and CDR2 FYNNEI. The CDR3 has 11 residues. The CDR3 sequence is CASSLVAKQFF. The DNA for the CDR3 is TGTGCCAGCAGTTTAGTAGCTAAGCAGTTCTTC.

This chain uses TRBV10-3 with TRBJ2-7; D is ambiguous. Germline V CDR1 and CDR2: ENHRY, SYGVKD. The CDR3 extends over 11 amino acids. The germline V and J ends were trimmed by 5 bases and 3 bases, with 5 bases remaining between them. CDR3 in DNA: TGTGCCATCAGTTCCAACTACGAGCAGTACTTC. Amino acid sequence: CAISSNYEQYF.

The sample holds one count of this clone. The chain joins TRBV19 to TRBJ2-6; the D is unclear. The CDR3 runs 15 residues. Germline V lookup: CDR1 LNHDA, CDR2 SQIVND (reference sequence). V lost 6 bases and J lost 2, with 11 bases in between. CDR3 in amino acids: CASRLRVTGANVLTF. DNA for the CDR3: TGTGCCAGTAGGCTCCGGGTTACTGGGGCCAACGTCCTGACTTTC.

The rearrangement uses TRBV21-1 and TRBJ1-1; the table's TRBD1 call for D was not verified on the DNA. TRBV21-1 represents a pseudogene. The CDR3 totals 15 residues. The CDR3 nucleotides are TGTGCCAGCAGCAAAGCAATCCAGGGTGGCACTGAAGCTTTCTTT. Protein sequence: CASSKAIQGGTEAFF.

This rearrangement joins TRBV24-1 to TRBJ2-7; possibly TRBD1 for D (6 bases). CDR3 length: 16 amino acids. Trimming took off 0 bases at V and 5 bases at J, with 16 bases between the two ends. The germline V gene encodes CDR1 KGHDR and CDR2 SFDVKD. The CDR3 DNA reads TGTGCCACCAGTGATTTGCGCTCACAGGGAAGACACGAGCAGTACTTC. It encodes CATSDLRSQGRHEQYF.

CDR3 protein: CASSLVPGGSNYGYTF. The CDR3 nucleotides are TGTGCCAGCAGCTTGGTTCCAGGGGGTTCTAACTATGGCTACACCTTC. This sequence joins TRBV5-8 and TRBJ1-2; 7 bases map to TRBD1. Germline CDR1 and CDR2: SGHTS and YDEGEE. V shed 0 bases, J shed 0 bases, and the junction held 5 bases outside the gene matches. The CDR3 totals 16 residues.

This clone was seen a single time. The chain recombines TRBV5-8 with TRBJ1-6; D is undetermined. The CDR3 extends over 11 amino acids. Germline V gives CDR1 SGHTS, CDR2 YDEGEE. Trimming pared 4 bases from V and 8 bases from J, leaving 4 bases between. CDR3 region: CASSLDSPLHF. CDR3 DNA sequence: TGTGCCAGCAGCCTAGATTCACCCCTCCACTTT.

This chain connects TRBV7-2 to TRBJ1-4, with a possible D match to TRBD1 (5 bases). The CDR3 is 17 amino acids. Per the germline V gene, CDR1 is SGHTA and CDR2 is FQGNSA. V lost 5 bases, J lost 2 bases, and 18 bases lay in between. The CDR3 DNA reads TGTGCCAGCAGCCCCCAGGGAGGTCCAAACACTAATGAAAAACTGTTTTTT. Translating it yields CASSPQGGPNTNEKLFF.

The rearrangement uses TRBV18 and TRBJ2-7; 11 nucleotides agree with TRBD1. The germline gives CDR1 KGHSH, CDR2 LQKENI. V lost 4 bases and J lost 4; bases outside the gene matches: 9. This CDR3 is built from 16 residues. The chain's CDR3 is CASSLRDRGISYEQYF. The CDR3 DNA is TGTGCCAGCTCACTCCGGGACAGGGGGATAAGTTACGAGCAGTACTTC.

V gene TRBV3-1 (or the pseudogene TRBV3-2) combines with J gene TRBJ1-2; weak D call: TRBD1 (5 bases). With 2 bases removed from V and 7 bases from J, the gap between germline ends came to 11 bases. Germline CDR1 and CDR2: LGHDT and YNNKEL (reference sequence). The CDR3 loop spans 13 amino acids. The CDR3 loop is CASSQQGYRGYTF. DNA of the CDR3: TGTGCCAGCAGCCAACAGGGCTACCGTGGCTACACCTTC.

The chain carries TRBV7-3 and TRBJ1-2; TRBD1 is a possible D gene (5 bases). Looked up from germline, CDR1 is SGHTA and CDR2 is FQGTGA. There are 12 residues in the CDR3. Trimming shortened V by 8 bases and J by 7 bases, and 14 bases separated the two germline ends. The CDR3 reads CASGEVGGGYTF. The CDR3 region has the DNA TGTGCCAGCGGAGAAGTGGGGGGTGGCTACACCTTC.

The gene calls are TRBV7-2 and TRBJ2-3, with 13 bases identical to TRBD2. The CDR3 is 14 residues long. After removal of 5 bases from V and 14 bases from J, the junction contained 10 bases not matched to a gene. Germline lookup yields CDR1 SGHTA and CDR2 FQGNSA. The CDR3 protein is CASSPRTSGGPGYF. In DNA form, the CDR3 reads TGTGCCAGCAGCCCTAGGACTAGCGGGGGACCAGGGTATTTT.

V gene TRBV5-1 combines with J gene TRBJ1-3; 7 bases are shared with TRBD1. The CDR3 sequence is 14 residues long. J gave up 4 bases and V 6 bases, and 7 bases lay outside the gene matches. Per germline, CDR1 SGHRS and CDR2 YFSETQ. The CDR3: CASTATGAGNTIYF. CDR3 in DNA: TGCGCCAGCACCGCAACAGGGGCAGGAAACACCATATATTTT. Based on the CDR3 plus reference TRBV5-1 and TRBJ1-3, the full variable domain is KAGVTQTPRYLIKTRGQQVTLSCSPISGHRSVSWYQQTPGQGLQFLFEYFSETQRNKGNFPGRFSGRQFSNSRSEMNVSTLELGDSALYLCASTATGAGNTIYFGEGSWLTVV.